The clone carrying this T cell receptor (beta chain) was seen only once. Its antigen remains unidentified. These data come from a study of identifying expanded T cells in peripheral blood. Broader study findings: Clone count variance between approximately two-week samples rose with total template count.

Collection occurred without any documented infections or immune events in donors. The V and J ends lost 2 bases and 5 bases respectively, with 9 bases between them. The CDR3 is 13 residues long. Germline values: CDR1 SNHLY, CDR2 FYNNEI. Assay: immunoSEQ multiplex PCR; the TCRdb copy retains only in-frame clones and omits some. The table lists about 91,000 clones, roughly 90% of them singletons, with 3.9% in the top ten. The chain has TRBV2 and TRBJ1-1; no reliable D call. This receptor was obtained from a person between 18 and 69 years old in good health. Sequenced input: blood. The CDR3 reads CASSESGGTEAFF. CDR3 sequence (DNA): TGTGCCAGCAGTGAATCGGGTGGAACTGAAGCTTTCTTT.